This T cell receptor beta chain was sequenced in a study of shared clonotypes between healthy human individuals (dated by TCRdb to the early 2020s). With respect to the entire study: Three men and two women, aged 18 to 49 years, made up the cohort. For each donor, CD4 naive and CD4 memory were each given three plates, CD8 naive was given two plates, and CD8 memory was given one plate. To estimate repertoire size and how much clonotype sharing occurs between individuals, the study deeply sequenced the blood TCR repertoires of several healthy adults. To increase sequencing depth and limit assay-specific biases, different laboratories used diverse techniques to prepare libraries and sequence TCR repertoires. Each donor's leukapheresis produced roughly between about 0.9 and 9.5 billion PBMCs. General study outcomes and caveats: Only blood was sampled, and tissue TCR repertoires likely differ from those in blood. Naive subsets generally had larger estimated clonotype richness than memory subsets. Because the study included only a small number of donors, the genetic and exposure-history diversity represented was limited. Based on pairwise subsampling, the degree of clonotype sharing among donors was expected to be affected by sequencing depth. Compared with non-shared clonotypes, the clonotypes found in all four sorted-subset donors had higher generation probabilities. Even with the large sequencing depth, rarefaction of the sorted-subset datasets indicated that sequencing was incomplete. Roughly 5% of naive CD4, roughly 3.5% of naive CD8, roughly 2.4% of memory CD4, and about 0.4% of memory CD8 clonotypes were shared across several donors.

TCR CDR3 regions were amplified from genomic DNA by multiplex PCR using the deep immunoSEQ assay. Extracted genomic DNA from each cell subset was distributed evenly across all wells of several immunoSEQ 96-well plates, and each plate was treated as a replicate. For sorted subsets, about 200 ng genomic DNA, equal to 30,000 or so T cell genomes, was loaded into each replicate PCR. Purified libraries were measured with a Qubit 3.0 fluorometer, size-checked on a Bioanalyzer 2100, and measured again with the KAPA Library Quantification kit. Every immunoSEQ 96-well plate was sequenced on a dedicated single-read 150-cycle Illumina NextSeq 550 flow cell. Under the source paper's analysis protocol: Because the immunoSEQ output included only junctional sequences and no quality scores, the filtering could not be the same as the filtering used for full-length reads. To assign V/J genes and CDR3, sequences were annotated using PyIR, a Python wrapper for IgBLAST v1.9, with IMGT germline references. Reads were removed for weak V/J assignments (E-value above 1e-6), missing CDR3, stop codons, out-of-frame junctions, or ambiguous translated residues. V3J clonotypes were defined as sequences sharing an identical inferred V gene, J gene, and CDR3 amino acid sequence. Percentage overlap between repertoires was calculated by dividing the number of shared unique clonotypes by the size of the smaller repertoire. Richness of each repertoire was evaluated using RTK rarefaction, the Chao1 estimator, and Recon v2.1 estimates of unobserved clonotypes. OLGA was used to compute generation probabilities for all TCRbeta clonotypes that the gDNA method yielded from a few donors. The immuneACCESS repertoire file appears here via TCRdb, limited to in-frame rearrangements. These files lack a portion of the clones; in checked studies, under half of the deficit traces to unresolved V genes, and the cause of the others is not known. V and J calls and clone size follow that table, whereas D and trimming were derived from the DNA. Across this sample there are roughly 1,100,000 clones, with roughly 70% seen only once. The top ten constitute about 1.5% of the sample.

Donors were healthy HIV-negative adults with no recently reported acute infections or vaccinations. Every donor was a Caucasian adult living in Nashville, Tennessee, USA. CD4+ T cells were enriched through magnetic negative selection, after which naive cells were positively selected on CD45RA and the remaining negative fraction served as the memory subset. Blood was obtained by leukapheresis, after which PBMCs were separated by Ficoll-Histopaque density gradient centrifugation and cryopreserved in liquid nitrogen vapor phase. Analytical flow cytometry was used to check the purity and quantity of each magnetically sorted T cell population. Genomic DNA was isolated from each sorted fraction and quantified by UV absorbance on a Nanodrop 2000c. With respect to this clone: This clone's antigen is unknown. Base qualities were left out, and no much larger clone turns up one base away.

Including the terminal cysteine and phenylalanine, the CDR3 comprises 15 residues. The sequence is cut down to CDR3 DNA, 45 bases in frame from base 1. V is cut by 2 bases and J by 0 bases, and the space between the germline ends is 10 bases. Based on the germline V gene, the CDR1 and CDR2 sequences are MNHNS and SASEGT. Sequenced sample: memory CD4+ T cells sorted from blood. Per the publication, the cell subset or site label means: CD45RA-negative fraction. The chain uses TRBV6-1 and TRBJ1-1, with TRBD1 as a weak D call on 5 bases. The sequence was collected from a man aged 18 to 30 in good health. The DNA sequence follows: TGTGCCAGCAGTGAACCGGGACTTCTGAACACTGAAGCTTTCTTT. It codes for CASSEPGLLNTEAFF.